The 30 T cell receptor beta chains given below trace back to one sample, sequenced in a study of Graves' ophthalmopathy and Graves' hyperthyroidism. Investigators amplified TCR beta CDR3 regions from RNA transcripts. In the first round, RT-PCR was carried out with HTBI primers, and a multiplex PCR formed the second round. TCRdb ran MiXCR on the multiplex PCR reads and lists one entry per CDR3 protein. This table holds 200,000 to 250,000 distinct CDR3 sequences, approximately 29% found once. Sequencing was done on a sample of peripheral blood. The source of these receptors is a man aged 50 to 59 with Graves' ophthalmopathy.

The V gene is TRBV7-8, the J gene TRBJ2-2; D gene uncertain. This CDR3 is 11 amino acids long. Per germline, CDR1 SGHVS and CDR2 FQNEAQ. Trimming cost V 11 bases and J 4 bases, with 8 bases left between them. In DNA, the CDR3 is TGTGCCTGCATCGGCACCGGGGAGCTGTTTTTT. Translation: CACIGTGELFF. Looking up the rest from reference TRBV7-8 and TRBJ2-2 gives the full variable domain: GAGVSQSPRYKVAKRGQDVALRCDPISGHVSLFWYQQALGQGPEFLTYFQNEAQLDKSGLPSDRFFAERPEGSVSTLKIQRTQQEDSAVYLCACIGTGELFFGEGSRLTVL.

This clonotype was seen repeatedly, ten times or more. This rearrangement joins TRBV12-3 or TRBV12-4 to TRBJ2-7, with D perhaps being TRBD1 or TRBD2 (5 bases each). The CDR3 extends over 13 amino acids. The ends were cut back, 2 bases at V and 3 bases at J, with 8 bases in the middle. CDR3 bases: TGTGCCAGCAGTTTACGGGACCGCTACGAGCAGTACTTC. Translation gives CASSLRDRYEQYF.

The chain couples TRBV27 to TRBJ2-5, with TRBD2 identical over 7 bases. V lost 5 bases, J lost 1 base, and 10 bases stayed unmatched. The CDR3 runs to 16 residues. The V gene's germline CDR1 is MNHEY and CDR2 SMNVEV (reference sequence). The CDR3 coding sequence is TGTGCCAGCAGTCCTGCACAAACTAGCGCCCAAGAGACCCAGTACTTC. It encodes CASSPAQTSAQETQYF.

For the CDR3, the DNA is TGTGCCAGCAGGGAAAATCCGGGAGCCTCCTACGAGCAGTACTTC. Amino acid sequence: CASRENPGASYEQYF. The chain carries TRBV6-1 and TRBJ2-7; a possible D gene is TRBD2 (6 bases). Germline values: CDR1 MNHNS, CDR2 SASEGT. The CDR3 consists of 15 residues. V lost 6 bases to trimming and J lost 0 bases, with 15 bases between them.

This clonotype was counted at least ten times. V and J are TRBV6-5 and TRBJ1-1; no definite D call. The V and J ends lost 0 bases and 2 bases respectively, with 10 bases between them. CDR3 length: 15 amino acids. CDR1 and CDR2 from the germline V gene are MNHEY and SVGAGI. The CDR3 here is CASSYSTLTNTEAFF. In DNA form, the CDR3 reads TGTGCCAGCAGTTACTCGACCCTAACCAACACTGAAGCTTTCTTT.

This clonotype was counted many times. The junction does not match germline at one end; this may be a read error. The V gene is TRBV28, the J gene TRBJ1-3, with D possibly being TRBD1 (6 bases). The CDR3 length is 10 residues. The V gene's germline CDR1 is MDHEN and CDR2 SYDVKM. The CDR3 coding sequence is TGTGCCAGCCCCCGGGGGCCAGGGAATTTT. Amino acid sequence: CASPRGPGNF.

This clonotype was observed at least ten times. V usage is TRBV29-1 and J usage is TRBJ1-5, with D possibly matching TRBD1 (5 bases). There are 16 residues in the CDR3. Per germline, CDR1 SQVTM and CDR2 ANQGSEA. V was cut by 6 bases and J by 2 bases, with 20 bases left in between. For the CDR3, the DNA is TGCAGCGTGAGTAATCCGGGACCCGAAGGCAATCAGCCCCAGCATTTT. This sequence encodes CSVSNPGPEGNQPQHF. The complete variable domain, with remaining parts taken from reference TRBV29-1 and TRBJ1-5, reads SAVISQKPSRDICQRGTSLTIQCQVDSQVTMMFWYRQQPGQSLTLIATANQGSEATYESGFVIDKFPISRPNLTFSTLTVSNMSPEDSSIYLCSVSNPGPEGNQPQHFGDGTRLSIL.

This clonotype showed up many times. V is TRBV6-2 or TRBV6-3 and J is TRBJ1-6; TRBD1 matches at 9 bases. The CDR3 consists of 13 residues. CDR1 MNHEY and CDR2 SVGEGT come from the germline V gene. Trimming cost V 6 bases and J 10 bases; bases outside gene matches: 4. The CDR3 sequence: CASSLQGASPLHF. The CDR3 DNA sequence: TGTGCCAGCAGCTTACAGGGGGCGTCACCCCTCCACTTT.

The chain combines TRBV6-2 or TRBV6-3 with TRBJ2-7, with TRBD1 identical over 7 bases. Germline assignment: CDR1 MNHEY and CDR2 SVGEGT. This CDR3 region has 16 residues. The V segment lost 6 bases and the J segment 4 bases; nucleotides outside the gene matches: 15. The CDR3 DNA follows: TGTGCCAGCAGCCTAAATCCGGGACAGATAACTTACGAGCAGTACTTC. This sequence encodes CASSLNPGQITYEQYF.

The chain couples TRBV28 to TRBJ1-2; TRBD1 matches 7 bases. Germline values: CDR1 MDHEN, CDR2 SYDVKM. This CDR3 has 15 amino acids. With V trimmed by 6 bases and J by 4 bases, 11 bases remained unmatched. For the CDR3, the DNA is TGTGCCAGCAGCCAAACCCAGGGGGTCCTCTATGGCTACACCTTC. This sequence encodes CASSQTQGVLYGYTF.

This clonotype has more than one count but fewer than ten. V and J are TRBV12-3 or TRBV12-4 and TRBJ2-7; 7 nucleotides match TRBD2. The CDR3 length is 13 residues. V trimming: 7 bases; J trimming: 7 bases; junction bases outside the gene matches: 10. The CDR3 is CASTKLLAREQYF. The CDR3 DNA is TGTGCCAGCACCAAGCTACTAGCGCGGGAGCAGTACTTC.

The CDR3 sequence is CASSFNPGLAVNIQYF. The DNA for the CDR3 is TGTGCCAGCAGTTTCAACCCGGGACTAGCGGTAAACATTCAGTACTTC. This sequence joins TRBV12-3 or TRBV12-4 and TRBJ2-4; 11 bases fit TRBD2. V lost 3 bases to trimming and J lost 6 bases; unmatched junction nucleotides: 7. The CDR3 runs to 16 residues.

This clonotype was seen repeatedly, ten times or more. The V and J genes are TRBV5-1 and TRBJ1-1, with a tentative D call TRBD1 (6 bases). The CDR3 sequence is 15 residues long. Trimming took 0 bases from V and 4 from J, leaving 13 bases between them. Germline CDR1 SGHRS, CDR2 YFSETQ. In DNA form, the CDR3 reads TGCGCCAGCAGCTTGGAGGGGGGGATTACCACTGAAGCTTTCTTT. This gives the protein CASSLEGGITTEAFF.

This clonotype came up many times. V gene TRBV5-1 combines with J gene TRBJ2-7; 8 bases agree with TRBD2. The CDR3 runs 15 residues. Per the germline V gene, CDR1 is SGHRS and CDR2 is YFSETQ. V lost 1 base, J lost 2 bases, and 5 bases stayed unmatched. CDR3 sequence: CASSLSGGPTYEQYF. In DNA form, the CDR3 reads TGCGCCAGCAGCTTGAGCGGGGGCCCAACCTACGAGCAGTACTTC. The variable domain in full, completed from reference TRBV5-1 and TRBJ2-7, reads KAGVTQTPRYLIKTRGQQVTLSCSPISGHRSVSWYQQTPGQGLQFLFEYFSETQRNKGNFPGRFSGRQFSNSRSEMNVSTLELGDSALYLCASSLSGGPTYEQYFGPGTRLTVT.

This chain joins TRBV29-1 and TRBJ1-1; D is perhaps TRBD1 (6 bases). Germline CDR1 and CDR2: SQVTM and ANQGSEA. The CDR3 is 12 amino acids. The V end was cut by 8 bases, the J end by 10 bases, with 20 bases between. The CDR3 spells CSHTGGARGAFF. In DNA form, the CDR3 reads TGCAGCCACACTGGGGGGGCAAGAGGAGCTTTCTTT.

At least ten counts were recorded for this clonotype. The chain links TRBV4-2 to TRBJ2-5, with 9 nucleotides matching TRBD2. CDR1 is LGHNA, CDR2 YNFKEQ, per germline. Trimming removed 4 bases from V and 2 bases from J; junction bases left unmatched: 11. The CDR3 totals 17 residues. The CDR3 nucleotides are TGTGCCAGCAGCCCAAGGACTAGCGCTTATGTACAAGAGACCCAGTACTTC. Amino acids: CASSPRTSAYVQETQYF.

This clonotype was picked up many times. The V gene is TRBV5-5, the J gene TRBJ2-7; no reliable D call. Germline V lookup: CDR1 SGHKS, CDR2 YYEKEE (reference sequence). V gave up 2 bases and J gave up 4 bases, with 13 bases separating them. The CDR3 is 14 amino acids. As DNA, the CDR3 is TGTGCCAGCAGCTTAACCCCCCCCTCTTACGAGCAGTACTTC. Translation: CASSLTPPSYEQYF.

This clonotype was picked up many times. The chain is built from TRBV7-2 and TRBJ2-7; D gene uncertain. Germline values: CDR1 SGHTA, CDR2 FQGNSA. Trimming left V 3 bases short and J 1 base short, with 10 bases between. The CDR3 contains 14 residues. CDR3 sequence reads: CASSFSVGSYEQYF. In DNA, the CDR3 is TGTGCCAGCAGCTTTTCGGTCGGTTCCTACGAGCAGTACTTC. Variable domain in full (rest from reference TRBV7-2 and TRBJ2-7): GAGVSQSPSNKVTEKGKDVELRCDPISGHTALYWYRQSLGQGLEFLIYFQGNSAPDKSGLPSDRFSAERTGGSVSTLTIQRTQQEDSAVYLCASSFSVGSYEQYFGPGTRLTVT.

The sample holds many counts of this clonotype. This chain uses TRBV5-1 with TRBJ1-1; maybe TRBD1 (6 bases). This CDR3 spans 15 amino acids. With 4 bases removed from V and 7 bases from J, the gap between germline ends came to 20 bases. The germline CDR1 and CDR2 sequences are SGHRS and YFSETQ. CDR3 nucleotides: TGCGCCAGCAGCCGAGGTCCAGGACAGCCGTATGAAGCTTTCTTT. Residues: CASSRGPGQPYEAFF.

This clonotype occurred many times. The V and J genes are TRBV6-1 and TRBJ1-5; D is possibly TRBD1 (5 bases). The CDR3 spans 12 residues. Per germline, CDR1 MNHNS and CDR2 SASEGT. V was clipped by 7 bases and J by 7 bases, with 11 bases between them. Here the CDR3 DNA reads TGTGCCAGCATCCAGGGAGGGCAGCCCCAGCATTTT. Protein sequence: CASIQGGQPQHF.

This clonotype was detected ten times or more. This chain joins TRBV6-5 and TRBJ1-5; TRBD1 is a possible D gene (6 bases). With 4 bases removed from V and 6 bases from J, the gap between germline ends came to 10 bases. CDR1 and CDR2 (germline): MNHEY, SVGAGI. The CDR3 has 13 amino acids. The DNA for the CDR3 is TGTGCCAGCAGTTCCTTAGGGGGTCAGCCCCAGCATTTT. This translates into CASSSLGGQPQHF.

The rearrangement joins TRBV6-2 or TRBV6-3 to TRBJ1-1; tentatively, D is TRBD1 (5 bases). The CDR3 is made up of 15 amino acids. The germline V gene encodes CDR1 MNHEY and CDR2 SVGEGT. The V gene lost 7 bases and the J gene lost 1 base, with 16 bases spanning the gap. CDR3 amino acids: CASTTSDTTNTEAFF. The DNA of the CDR3 is TGTGCCAGCACCACCTCGGACACGACGAACACTGAAGCTTTCTTT.

This clonotype was found many times. This sequence joins TRBV28 and TRBJ2-2; 9 nucleotides align to TRBD2. The CDR3 is 15 residues long. V dropped 5 bases and J dropped 1; count of bases not matched to a gene: 2. Germline V CDR1 and CDR2: MDHEN, SYDVKM. The CDR3 is CASSQTSGNTGELFF. The CDR3 coding sequence is TGTGCCAGCAGTCAGACTAGCGGGAACACCGGGGAGCTGTTTTTT.

This clonotype was observed many times. This sequence joins TRBV7-3 and TRBJ1-6, with D hard to call. Trimming removed 5 bases at V and 7 bases at J, with 9 bases between. Germline loops: CDR1 SGHTA, CDR2 FQGTGA. This CDR3 has 13 amino acids. The CDR3 sequence is CASSALRNSPLHF. The CDR3 DNA follows: TGTGCCAGCAGCGCACTTAGGAATTCACCCCTCCACTTT.

This clonotype has a count of ten or more. The J gene is TRBJ1-5, the V gene TRBV28; 8 bases line up with TRBD1. Germline V gene data show CDR1 as MDHEN and CDR2 as SYDVKM. J gave up 7 bases and V 3 bases, and 8 bases lay outside the gene matches. There are 15 residues in the CDR3. The CDR3 nucleotides read TGTGCCAGCAGTTTCCTACAGGGGGTGAACCAGCCCCAGCATTTT. This codes for CASSFLQGVNQPQHF.

This chain connects TRBV28 to TRBJ1-1, with a possible D match to TRBD1 (5 bases). V was cut by 4 bases and J by 7 bases, with 10 bases left in between. The CDR3 has 12 residues. Germline CDR1 is MDHEN and CDR2 is SYDVKM. This chain's CDR3 is CASSYGHGEAFF. The CDR3 region has the DNA TGTGCCAGCAGTTACGGACACGGTGAAGCTTTCTTT.

This chain joins TRBV28 and TRBJ1-1; perhaps TRBD1 as D (6 bases). This CDR3 has 16 residues. CDR1 and CDR2 (germline): MDHEN, SYDVKM. V shed 7 bases and J shed 8 bases, with 26 bases lying between them. The CDR3 loop is CASTQRTASLIWEAFF. The CDR3 DNA sequence: TGTGCCAGCACCCAGCGGACAGCGTCTTTAATTTGGGAAGCTTTCTTT.

This clonotype was counted ten times or more. The chain has TRBV6-2 or TRBV6-3 and TRBJ2-7; D is ambiguous. CDR3 size: 11 residues. V lost 8 bases to trimming and J lost 6 bases, with 11 bases between them. Germline loops: CDR1 MNHEY, CDR2 SVGEGT. The CDR3 is CASGLAGEQYF. DNA of the CDR3: TGTGCCAGCGGTTTAGCCGGCGAGCAGTACTTC.

This clonotype was detected many times. V is TRBV6-5 and J is TRBJ2-7, with 8 bases that match TRBD1. Germline V gene lookup returns CDR1 MNHEY and CDR2 SVGAGI. The trim removed 6 bases at V and 3 bases at J, leaving 7 bases unmatched. This CDR3 is built from 14 residues. The CDR3 DNA reads TGTGCCAGCAGACCGACAGGGGAGGTCTACGAGCAGTACTTC. Translation gives CASRPTGEVYEQYF.

This clonotype was recorded many times. The rearrangement links TRBV24-1 to TRBJ1-5, with D possibly TRBD1 on 5 matching bases. CDR1 is KGHDR, CDR2 SFDVKD, per germline. The CDR3 loop spans 13 amino acids. The germline V and J ends were trimmed by 3 bases and 5 bases, with 7 bases remaining between them. The DNA for the CDR3 is TGTGCCACCAGTGATCGGGACCATCAGCCCCAGCATTTT. This gives the protein CATSDRDHQPQHF.